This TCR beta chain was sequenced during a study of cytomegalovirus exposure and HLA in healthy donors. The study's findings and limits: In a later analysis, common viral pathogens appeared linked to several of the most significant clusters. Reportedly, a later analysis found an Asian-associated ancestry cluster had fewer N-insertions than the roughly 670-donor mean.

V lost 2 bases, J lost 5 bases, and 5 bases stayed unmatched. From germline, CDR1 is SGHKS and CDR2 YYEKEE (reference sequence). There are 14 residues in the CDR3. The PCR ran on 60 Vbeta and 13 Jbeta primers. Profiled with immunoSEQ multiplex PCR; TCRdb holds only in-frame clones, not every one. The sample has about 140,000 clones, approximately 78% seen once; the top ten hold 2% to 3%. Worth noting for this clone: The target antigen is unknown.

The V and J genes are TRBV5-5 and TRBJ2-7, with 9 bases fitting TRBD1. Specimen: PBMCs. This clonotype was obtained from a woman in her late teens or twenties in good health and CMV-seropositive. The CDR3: CASSLLTGGDEQYF. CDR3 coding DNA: TGTGCCAGCAGCTTACTTACAGGGGGCGACGAGCAGTACTTC.